This is a list of T cell receptor beta chains from one sample in a study of cytomegalovirus exposure and HLA in healthy donors. Only in-frame clones appear in the TCRdb table, and some are missing; sequencing was by immunoSEQ multiplex PCR. The sample includes 110,000 to 150,000 clones, about 82% of them seen just once. Sequencing was carried out using PBMCs. These receptors originate from a woman in her thirties or forties in good health and CMV-seropositive. Each CDR3 is given with its conserved first and last residue. D genes are given only for firm matches. The listing skips clone size in some rows; elsewhere it reads once, few, many or a size class.

v_gene	j_gene	abundance	d_gene	CDR3nt	CDR3aa
TRBV4-3	TRBJ2-7	few	TRBD2	TGCGCCAGCAGCCCGACTAGCGGGAAAAACCTAGGCGTCGAGCAGTACTTC	CASSPTSGKNLGVEQYF
TRBV7-9	TRBJ2-2	.	TRBD2	TGTGCCAGCAGCCCCATAGCGGGGGGGCTTGGAACCGGGGAGCTGTTTTTT	CASSPIAGGLGTGELFF
TRBV7-9	TRBJ1-4	.	.	TGTGCCAGCAGCTACCTAACCGGGTCTCAGGAAAAACTGTTTTTT	CASSYLTGSQEKLFF
TRBV20-1	TRBJ1-1	once	.	TGCACTCTAGCCACTGAAGCTTTCTTT	CTLATEAFF
TRBV2	TRBJ1-2	.	.	TGTGCCAGCAGGGCGACAGGAGCTTATGGCTACACCTTC	CASRATGAYGYTF
TRBV21-1	TRBJ2-1	.	.	TGTGCCAGCAGCGCGAATAGACAGGGACGGACTAGCGGGAACTATAGCTCCTACAATGAGCAGTTCTTC	CASSANRQGRTSGNYSSYNEQFF
TRBV20-1	TRBJ2-7	.	.	TGCAGTGCTCACAGGTCCTACGAGCAGTACTTC	CSAHRSYEQYF
TRBV4-1	TRBJ2-7	.	.	TGCGCCAGCAGCCCAGAGCCCATCGTGCTTTACGAGCAGTACTTC	CASSPEPIVLYEQYF
TRBV6-1	TRBJ1-3	.	.	TGTGCCAGCAGTGACGGCGGGGGAAACACCATATATTTT	CASSDGGGNTIYF
TRBV28	TRBJ1-5	.	.	TGTGCCAGCAAGGGGGAACAATTGGGTGATCAGCCCCAGCATTTT	CASKGEQLGDQPQHF
TRBV30	TRBJ1-5	.	.	TGTGCCTGGAGCAGGGGCGAGTATCATCAGCCCCAGCATTTT	CAWSRGEYHQPQHF
TRBV30	TRBJ1-2	.	.	TGTGCCTGGAGCCGCACGCGTAACTATGGCTACACCTTC	CAWSRTRNYGYTF
TRBV15	TRBJ1-1	.	.	TGTGCCACCAGCAAAGGAGGGTCCGGGGCAGGGTCTGAAGCTTTCTTT	CATSKGGSGAGSEAFF
TRBV27	TRBJ2-6	.	.	TGTGCCAGCACTATGGGGGGAGACGCTGGGGCCAACGTCCTGACTTTC	CASTMGGDAGANVLTF
TRBV21-1	TRBJ1-1	.	.	TGTGCCAGCAGCAAAGTGGGGCTTGGGCTTGAAGCTTTCTTT	CASSKVGLGLEAFF
TRBV29-1	TRBJ2-7	.	.	TGCAGCGTTGGTAACGGTTACTACGAGCAGTACTTC	CSVGNGYYEQYF
TRBV6-5	TRBJ2-3	.	.	TGTGCCAGCAGTAAGGGGGGGTTGGTCACAGATACGCAGTATTTT	CASSKGGLVTDTQYF